This T cell receptor beta chain was recovered during a study of blood T cell repertoires in COVID-19. Study overall: Samples of COVID-19 (acute and convalescent) were obtained from the United States, Italy and Spain. Sources were T cells, B-cell-depleted T cells, or PBMCs; the material itself was cDNA or gDNA.

The data were produced by immunoSEQ multiplex PCR, yet TCRdb's version contains in-frame clones alone and is incomplete. The data contain 55,000 to 75,000 clones, about 87% of them singletons. Material for sequencing was peripheral blood. This receptor was taken from a human donor with active COVID-19. The donor label of this sample is uncertain.

Written as DNA, the CDR3 is TGTGCCAGCAGCCCCTACAGGGGGGGAGAGCCCCAGCATTTT. This encodes CASSPYRGGEPQHF. The V gene is TRBV9, the J gene TRBJ1-5; 8 bases are a match to TRBD1. Trimming removed 4 bases from V and 8 bases from J; junction bases left unmatched: 8. Germline V gene data show CDR1 as SGDLS and CDR2 as YYNGEE. The CDR3 is 14 residues long.